The entry that follows covers one T cell receptor (beta chain) sequence. Its antigen is unknown. This record belongs to a study of T cell responses to AZD1222 COVID-19 vaccine. General observations from the study: The breadth and depth of Spike-specific TCRs increased once two AZD1222 doses had been given.

The assay was immunoSEQ multiplex PCR, and TCRdb's table has in-frame clones only and misses some. The sample consists of 140,000 to 150,000 clones, around nine tenths of them appearing once. V lost 5 bases to trimming and J lost 7 bases, with 14 bases between them. This CDR3 has 12 residues. Germline CDR1 and CDR2: SQVTM and ANQGSEA. The TCR originated in an adult in good health. J is TRBJ1-2 and V is TRBV29-1; the D gene is possibly TRBD1 (5 bases). Source: peripheral blood, taken on day 0 of MenACWY control vaccination. CDR3 DNA sequence: TGCAGCGTTACCCAGGGACGGGCTGGCTACACCTTC. Amino acids: CSVTQGRAGYTF.